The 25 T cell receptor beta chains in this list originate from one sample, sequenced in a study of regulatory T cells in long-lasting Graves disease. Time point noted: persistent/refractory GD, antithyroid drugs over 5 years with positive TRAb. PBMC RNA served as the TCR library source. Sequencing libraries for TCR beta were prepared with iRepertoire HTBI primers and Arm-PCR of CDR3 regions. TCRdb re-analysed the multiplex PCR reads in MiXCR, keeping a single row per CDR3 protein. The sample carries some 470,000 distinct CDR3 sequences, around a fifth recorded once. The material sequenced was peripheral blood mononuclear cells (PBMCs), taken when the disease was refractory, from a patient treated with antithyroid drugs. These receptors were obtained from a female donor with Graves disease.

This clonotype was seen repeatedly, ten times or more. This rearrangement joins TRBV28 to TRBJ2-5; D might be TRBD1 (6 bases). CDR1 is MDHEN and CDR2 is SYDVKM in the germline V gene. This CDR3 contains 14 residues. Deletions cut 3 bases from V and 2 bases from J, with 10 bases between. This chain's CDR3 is CASSFTGLQETQYF. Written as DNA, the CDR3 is TGTGCCAGCAGTTTTACAGGGCTGCAAGAGACCCAGTACTTC.

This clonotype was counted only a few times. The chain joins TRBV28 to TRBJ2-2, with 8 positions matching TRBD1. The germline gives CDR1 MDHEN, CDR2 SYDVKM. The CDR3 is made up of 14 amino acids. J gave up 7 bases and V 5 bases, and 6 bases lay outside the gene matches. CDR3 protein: CASSQSGGGGELFF. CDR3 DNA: TGTGCCAGCAGTCAATCAGGGGGCGGCGGGGAGCTGTTTTTT.

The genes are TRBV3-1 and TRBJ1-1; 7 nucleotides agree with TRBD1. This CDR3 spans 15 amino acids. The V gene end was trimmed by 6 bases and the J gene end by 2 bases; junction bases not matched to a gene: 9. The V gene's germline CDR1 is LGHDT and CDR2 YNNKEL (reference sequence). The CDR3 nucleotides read TGTGCCAGCAGTCCTGCCGGGACAGAAAACACTGAAGCTTTCTTT. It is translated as CASSPAGTENTEAFF.

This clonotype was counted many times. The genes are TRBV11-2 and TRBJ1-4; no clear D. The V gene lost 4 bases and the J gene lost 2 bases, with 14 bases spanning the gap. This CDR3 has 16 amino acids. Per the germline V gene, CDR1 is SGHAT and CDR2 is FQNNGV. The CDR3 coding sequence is TGTGCCAGCAGCTCAAAAGCGCGGAGCACTAATGAAAAACTGTTTTTT. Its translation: CASSSKARSTNEKLFF. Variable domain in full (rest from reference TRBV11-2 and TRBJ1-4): EAGVAQSPRYKIIEKRQSVAFWCNPISGHATLYWYQQILGQGPKLLIQFQNNGVVDDSQLPKDRFSAERLKGVDSTLKIQPAKLEDSAVYLCASSSKARSTNEKLFFGSGTQLSVL.

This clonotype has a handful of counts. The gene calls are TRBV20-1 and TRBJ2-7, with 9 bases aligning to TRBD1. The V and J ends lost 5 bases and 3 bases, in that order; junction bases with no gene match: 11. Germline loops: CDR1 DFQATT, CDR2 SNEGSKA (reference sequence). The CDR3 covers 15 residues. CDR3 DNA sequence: TGCAGTGCTCTAACTCCGGGACAGGGTCTCTACGAGCAGTACTTC. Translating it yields CSALTPGQGLYEQYF.

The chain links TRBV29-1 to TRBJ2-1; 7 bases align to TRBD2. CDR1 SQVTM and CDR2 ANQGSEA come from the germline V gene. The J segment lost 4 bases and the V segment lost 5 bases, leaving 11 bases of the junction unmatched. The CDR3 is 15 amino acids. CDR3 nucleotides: TGCAGCGTTCGTTTTGCGGGAGTGTTTTACAATGAGCAGTTCTTC. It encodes CSVRFAGVFYNEQFF.

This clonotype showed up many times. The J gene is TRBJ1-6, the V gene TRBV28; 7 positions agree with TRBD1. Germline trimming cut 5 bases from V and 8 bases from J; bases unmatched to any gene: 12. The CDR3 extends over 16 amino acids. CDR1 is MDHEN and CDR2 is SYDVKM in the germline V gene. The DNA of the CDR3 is TGTGCCAGCAGTACACCGACAGGGAGGATTTATTCACCCCTCCACTTT. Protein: CASSTPTGRIYSPLHF.

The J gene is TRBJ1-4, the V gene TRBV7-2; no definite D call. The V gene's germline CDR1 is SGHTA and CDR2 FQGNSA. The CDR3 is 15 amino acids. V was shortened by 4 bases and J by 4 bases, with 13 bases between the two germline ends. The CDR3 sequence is CASSSTPAVNEKLFF. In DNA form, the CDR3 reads TGTGCCAGCAGCTCAACCCCAGCAGTTAATGAAAAACTGTTTTTT.

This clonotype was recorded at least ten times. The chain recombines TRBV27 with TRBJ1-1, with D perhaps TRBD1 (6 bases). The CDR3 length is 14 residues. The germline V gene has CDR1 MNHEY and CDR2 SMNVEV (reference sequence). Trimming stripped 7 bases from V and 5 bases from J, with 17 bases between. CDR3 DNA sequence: TGTGCCAGCACTAAAAGACAGGCCGGGACTGAAGCTTTCTTT. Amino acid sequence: CASTKRQAGTEAFF.

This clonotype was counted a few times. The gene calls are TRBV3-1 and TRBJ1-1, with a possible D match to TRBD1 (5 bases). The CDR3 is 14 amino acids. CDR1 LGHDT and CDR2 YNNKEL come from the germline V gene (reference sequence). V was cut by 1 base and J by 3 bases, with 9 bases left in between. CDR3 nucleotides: TGTGCCAGCAGCCAAGGTCGGGGGTACACTGAAGCTTTCTTT. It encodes CASSQGRGYTEAFF.

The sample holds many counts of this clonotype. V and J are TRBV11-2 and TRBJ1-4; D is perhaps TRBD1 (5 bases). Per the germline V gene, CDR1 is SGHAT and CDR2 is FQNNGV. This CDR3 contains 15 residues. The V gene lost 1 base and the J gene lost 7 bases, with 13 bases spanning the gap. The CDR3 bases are TGTGCCAGCAGCTTAGGTGGGGCGCAACCTGAAAAACTGTTTTTT. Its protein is CASSLGGAQPEKLFF.

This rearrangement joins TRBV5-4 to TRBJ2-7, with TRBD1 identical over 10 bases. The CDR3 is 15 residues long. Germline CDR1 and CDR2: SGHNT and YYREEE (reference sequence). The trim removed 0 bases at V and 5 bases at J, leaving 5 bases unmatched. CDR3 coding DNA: TGTGCCAGCAGCTTGGTCGGGGACAGGGGCAACGAGCAGTACTTC. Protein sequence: CASSLVGDRGNEQYF.

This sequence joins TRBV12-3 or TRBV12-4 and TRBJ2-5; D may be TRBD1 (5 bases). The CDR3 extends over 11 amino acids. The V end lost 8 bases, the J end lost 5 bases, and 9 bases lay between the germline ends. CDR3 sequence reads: CASCKGETQYF. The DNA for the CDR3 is TGTGCCAGCTGCAAGGGGGAGACCCAGTACTTC.

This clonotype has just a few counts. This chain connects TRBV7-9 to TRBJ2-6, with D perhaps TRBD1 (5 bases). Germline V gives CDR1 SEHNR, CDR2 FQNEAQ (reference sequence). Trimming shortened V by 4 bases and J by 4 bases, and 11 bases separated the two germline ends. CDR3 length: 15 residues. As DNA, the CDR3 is TGTGCCAGCAGCTCGAAGGGGTGGGGGGCCAACGTCCTGACTTTC. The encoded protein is CASSSKGWGANVLTF.

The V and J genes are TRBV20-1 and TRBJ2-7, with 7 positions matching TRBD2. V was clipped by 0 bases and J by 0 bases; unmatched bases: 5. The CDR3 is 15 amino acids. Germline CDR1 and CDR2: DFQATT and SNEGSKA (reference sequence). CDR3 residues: CSARDRSGASYEQYF. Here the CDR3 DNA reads TGCAGTGCTAGAGATAGGAGCGGGGCCTCCTACGAGCAGTACTTC.

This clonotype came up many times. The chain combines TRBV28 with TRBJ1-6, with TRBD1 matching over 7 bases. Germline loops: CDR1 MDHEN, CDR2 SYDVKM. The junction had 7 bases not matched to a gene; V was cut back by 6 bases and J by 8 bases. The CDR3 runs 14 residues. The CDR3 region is CASRSTGVHSPLHF. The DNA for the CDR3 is TGTGCCAGCAGGTCAACAGGGGTTCATTCACCCCTCCACTTT.

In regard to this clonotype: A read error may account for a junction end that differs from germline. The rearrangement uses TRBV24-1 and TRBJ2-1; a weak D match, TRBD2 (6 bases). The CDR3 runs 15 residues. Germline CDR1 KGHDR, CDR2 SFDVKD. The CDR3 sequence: CATSDFTGSYYEQFF. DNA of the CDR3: TGTGCCACCAGTGACTTCACCGGGAGCTACTATGAGCAGTTCTTC.

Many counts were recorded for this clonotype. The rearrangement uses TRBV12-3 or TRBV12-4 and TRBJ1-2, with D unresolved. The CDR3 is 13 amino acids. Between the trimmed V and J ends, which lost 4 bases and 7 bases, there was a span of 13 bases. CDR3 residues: CASSSVGLIGYTF. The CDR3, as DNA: TGTGCCAGCAGTTCGGTGGGCCTTATTGGCTACACCTTC.

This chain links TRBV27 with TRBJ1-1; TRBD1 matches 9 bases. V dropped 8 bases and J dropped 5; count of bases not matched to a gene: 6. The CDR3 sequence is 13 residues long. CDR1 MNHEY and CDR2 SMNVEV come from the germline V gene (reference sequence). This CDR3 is CASGTGRGTEAFF. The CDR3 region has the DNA TGTGCCAGCGGGACAGGGAGGGGGACTGAAGCTTTCTTT.

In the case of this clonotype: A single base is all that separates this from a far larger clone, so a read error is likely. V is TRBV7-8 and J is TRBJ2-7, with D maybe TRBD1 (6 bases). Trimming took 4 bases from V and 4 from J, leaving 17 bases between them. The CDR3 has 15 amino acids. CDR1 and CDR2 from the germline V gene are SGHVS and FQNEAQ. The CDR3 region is CASSSGTCSSYEQYF. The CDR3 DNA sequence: TGTGCCAGCAGCTCCGGGACATGCAGCTCTTACGAGCAGTACTTC.

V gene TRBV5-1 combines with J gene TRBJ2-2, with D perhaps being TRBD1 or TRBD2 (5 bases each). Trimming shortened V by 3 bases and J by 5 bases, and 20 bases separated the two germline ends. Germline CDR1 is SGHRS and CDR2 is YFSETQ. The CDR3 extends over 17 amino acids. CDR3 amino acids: CASSWGGLTTATGELFF. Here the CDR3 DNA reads TGCGCCAGCAGCTGGGGCGGGTTAACGACAGCTACCGGGGAGCTGTTTTTT.

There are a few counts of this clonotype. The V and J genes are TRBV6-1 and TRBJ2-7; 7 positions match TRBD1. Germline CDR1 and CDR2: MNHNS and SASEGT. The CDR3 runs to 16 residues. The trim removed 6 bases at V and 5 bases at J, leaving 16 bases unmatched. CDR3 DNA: TGTGCCAGCAGCACCCGAATTAACAGGGGTTGGAACGAGCAGTACTTC. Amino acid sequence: CASSTRINRGWNEQYF.

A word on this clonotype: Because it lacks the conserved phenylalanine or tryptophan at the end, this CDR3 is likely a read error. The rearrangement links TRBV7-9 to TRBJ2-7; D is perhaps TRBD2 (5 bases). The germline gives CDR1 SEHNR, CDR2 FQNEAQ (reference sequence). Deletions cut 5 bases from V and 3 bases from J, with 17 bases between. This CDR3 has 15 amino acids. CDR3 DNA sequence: TGTGCCAGCAGCGGAGGTCAGCTTCCAAACTACGAGCAGTACCTC. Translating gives CASSGGQLPNYEQYL.

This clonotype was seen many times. CDR3 sequence reads: CASSLVVQSFLGTEAFF. The CDR3 DNA sequence: TGTGCCAGCAGCTTAGTCGTCCAGTCCTTCCTGGGGACTGAAGCTTTCTTT. The genes are TRBV11-3 and TRBJ1-1; no firm D call. Trimming removed 1 base at V and 5 bases at J, with 20 bases between. The CDR3 extends over 17 amino acids. Germline V gene data show CDR1 as SGHNT and CDR2 as YENEEA.

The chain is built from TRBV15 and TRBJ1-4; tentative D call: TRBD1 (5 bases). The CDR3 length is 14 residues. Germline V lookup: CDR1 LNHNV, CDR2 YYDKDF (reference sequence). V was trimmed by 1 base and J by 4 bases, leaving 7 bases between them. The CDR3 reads CATSRGQRNEKLFF. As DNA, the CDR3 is TGTGCCACCAGCAGAGGACAGCGTAATGAAAAACTGTTTTTT.